These 19 T cell receptor beta chains share one sample of origin, sequenced in a study of T-cell memory formation after mild COVID-19. MiXCR, run by TCRdb on the 5' RACE reads, gives a single entry per CDR3 protein. The table has approximately 260,000 distinct CDR3 sequences, around 17% seen once. Sequenced input: PBMCs or a T cell subset sorted from them (not recorded which). Receptors originate from a young man who had mild COVID-19 (a few samples of this study predate the infection). Cell type and time point are not known.

The chain couples TRBV4-2 to TRBJ1-1, with D possibly being TRBD1 (5 bases). Germline-derived CDR1 and CDR2 are LGHNA and YNFKEQ. The V end was cut by 3 bases, the J end by 1 base, with 9 bases between. This CDR3 region has 14 residues. DNA of the CDR3: TGTGCCAGCAGCCAGCAGGGAACGAACACTGAAGCTTTCTTT. Translation gives CASSQQGTNTEAFF.

This clonotype came up a few times. V usage is TRBV5-1 and J usage is TRBJ1-5; possibly TRBD1 for D (5 bases). Germline CDR1 SGHRS, CDR2 YFSETQ. This CDR3 region has 17 residues. Trimming shortened V by 0 bases and J by 1 base, and 14 bases separated the two germline ends. CDR3 coding DNA: TGCGCCAGCAGCTTGGGGTCAGGGCTGGGAAGCAATCAGCCCCAGCATTTT. Translated: CASSLGSGLGSNQPQHF.

The chain is built from TRBV19 and TRBJ1-2, with D possibly TRBD1 on 5 matching bases. In germline, CDR1 is LNHDA, CDR2 SQIVND (reference sequence). The V end was cut by 5 bases, the J end by 6 bases, with 25 bases between. There are 17 residues in the CDR3. Here the CDR3 reads CASSPGARGYFYDGYTF. The CDR3, as DNA: TGTGCCAGTAGTCCGGGCGCTCGGGGGTATTTTTATGATGGCTACACCTTC.

This clonotype has a count of ten or more. The CDR3 loop reads CATSRGNRGEAFF. The CDR3 DNA sequence: TGTGCCACCAGCAGAGGGAACAGGGGTGAAGCTTTCTTT. This rearrangement joins TRBV15 to TRBJ1-1; 7 bases line up with TRBD1. After removal of 1 base from V and 7 bases from J, the junction contained 3 bases not matched to a gene. The germline CDR1 and CDR2 sequences are LNHNV and YYDKDF (reference sequence). The CDR3 is 13 amino acids.

The chain uses TRBV20-1 and TRBJ1-3; weak D call: TRBD1 (6 bases). Trimming removed 1 base at V and 0 bases at J, with 7 bases between. Germline loops: CDR1 DFQATT, CDR2 SNEGSKA (reference sequence). The CDR3 loop spans 14 amino acids. CDR3 region: CSARGQVSGNTIYF. CDR3 bases: TGCAGTGCTAGAGGACAGGTCTCTGGAAACACCATATATTTT.

V and J are TRBV4-1 and TRBJ1-1; D possibly corresponds to TRBD1 (6 bases). V was cut by 4 bases and J by 1 base, with 13 bases left in between. The germline V gene has CDR1 MGHRA and CDR2 YSYEKL. The CDR3 length is 15 residues. DNA of the CDR3: TGCGCCAGCAGCCGCGAGACAGGCCAGAACACTGAAGCTTTCTTT. Amino acid sequence: CASSRETGQNTEAFF.

J is TRBJ2-3 and V is TRBV28, with D possibly called TRBD1 or TRBD2 (5 bases each). Germline CDR1 MDHEN, CDR2 SYDVKM. Trimming pared 5 bases from V and 0 bases from J, leaving 15 bases between. There are 16 residues in the CDR3. The CDR3, as DNA: TGTGCCAGCAGTGCGGCCGGGGCAACTAGCACAGATACGCAGTATTTT. It translates to CASSAAGATSTDTQYF. The full variable domain, in which reference TRBV28 and TRBJ2-3 provide the parts outside the CDR3, is DVKVTQSSRYLVKRTGEKVFLECVQDMDHENMFWYRQDPGLGLRLIYFSYDVKMKEKGDIPEGYSVSREKKERFSLILESASTNQTSMYLCASSAAGATSTDTQYFGPGTRLTVL.

This clonotype appeared a few times. The rearrangement joins TRBV20-1 to TRBJ2-1; TRBD2 matches 15 bases. J gave up 13 bases and V 6 bases, and 13 bases lay outside the gene matches. Per the germline V gene, CDR1 is DFQATT and CDR2 is SNEGSKA (reference sequence). The CDR3 loop spans 15 amino acids. The CDR3 is CSAPASGTSGGPQFF. The DNA of the CDR3 is TGCAGTGCCCCGGCGAGCGGGACTAGCGGGGGGCCACAGTTCTTC.

The gene calls are TRBV20-1 and TRBJ1-5; D gene uncertain. The CDR3 spans 14 residues. V was pared by 0 bases and J by 6 bases, with 12 bases between. Germline CDR1 and CDR2: DFQATT and SNEGSKA (reference sequence). The chain's CDR3 is CSARDLAGSQPQHF. The DNA of the CDR3 is TGCAGTGCTAGAGATCTGGCAGGTAGTCAGCCCCAGCATTTT.

This chain connects TRBV5-6 to TRBJ1-1; 7 nucleotides line up with TRBD1. CDR1 and CDR2 (germline): SGHDT, YYEEEE. The CDR3 runs to 13 residues. Trimming at V came to 4 bases and at J to 9 bases, leaving 9 bases not matched to a gene. The CDR3 region is CASSTGQALQAFF. The CDR3 DNA sequence: TGTGCCAGCAGCACTGGACAGGCCCTTCAAGCTTTCTTT. Full variable domain (rest looked up from reference TRBV5-6 and TRBJ1-1): DAGVTQSPTHLIKTRGQQVTLRCSPKSGHDTVSWYQQALGQGPQFIFQYYEEEERQRGNFPDRFSGHQFPNYSSELNVNALLLGDSALYLCASSTGQALQAFFGQGTRLTVV.

This clonotype was recorded a few times. CDR3: CASSLSPGLARNEQFF. The CDR3 nucleotides read TGTGCCAGCAGCTTATCGCCGGGACTAGCTCGGAATGAGCAGTTCTTC. V usage is TRBV11-2 and J usage is TRBJ2-1; 9 bases are shared with TRBD2. This CDR3 comprises 16 residues. With V trimmed by 2 bases and J by 7 bases, 9 bases remained unmatched. CDR1 and CDR2 (germline): SGHAT, FQNNGV.

The chain joins TRBV20-1 to TRBJ2-7; TRBD2 matches 8 bases. This CDR3 region has 13 residues. The V and J ends lost 2 bases and 6 bases, in that order; junction bases with no gene match: 6. Germline V gene lookup returns CDR1 DFQATT and CDR2 SNEGSKA (reference sequence). In nucleotides, the CDR3 is TGCAGTGCTAGACGTGGGACTAGTCGCGAGCAGTACGTC. Protein product: CSARRGTSREQYV.

This clonotype has only a few counts. The V and J genes are TRBV6-2 or TRBV6-3 and TRBJ1-5; the D is unclear. The CDR3 runs 12 residues. V lost 5 bases to trimming and J lost 11 bases, with 13 bases between them. Germline V lookup: CDR1 MNHEY, CDR2 SVGEGT. CDR3 sequence (DNA): TGTGCCAGCAGTCACCGGGAGGGAACCCAGCATTTT. Translated: CASSHREGTQHF.

The gene calls are TRBV7-2 and TRBJ2-7; 11 positions match TRBD2. Germline CDR1 and CDR2: SGHTA and FQGNSA. This CDR3 contains 15 residues. The junction had 3 bases not matched to a gene; V was cut back by 3 bases and J by 2 bases. The CDR3 DNA sequence: TGTGCCAGCAGCTTGGGGACTAGCGGAACCTACGAGCAGTACTTC. It specifies CASSLGTSGTYEQYF.

V gene TRBV4-1 combines with J gene TRBJ2-6; D remains ambiguous. V dropped 0 bases and J dropped 0 bases, with 9 bases sitting between them. Germline CDR1 MGHRA, CDR2 YSYEKL. This CDR3 has 17 amino acids. The CDR3 sequence is CASSQEFRVSGANVLTF. CDR3 DNA: TGCGCCAGCAGCCAAGAGTTTAGGGTCTCTGGGGCCAACGTCCTGACTTTC.

The CDR3 bases are TGTGCCAGCAGCCCCGAAGGACCAAGCTACGAGCAGTACTTC. This translates into CASSPEGPSYEQYF. The V gene is TRBV12-3 or TRBV12-4, the J gene TRBJ2-7; D call uncertain. V lost 6 bases and J lost 3, with 15 bases in between. The CDR3 totals 14 residues.

The chain carries TRBV7-2 and TRBJ1-2, with D possibly TRBD1 on 5 matching bases. This CDR3 spans 14 amino acids. Germline CDR1 reads SGHTA; CDR2 reads FQGNSA. V was shortened by 4 bases and J by 0 bases, with 9 bases between the two germline ends. CDR3 coding DNA: TGTGCCAGCAGCTCAGGGCCAGCTAACTATGGCTACACCTTC. Protein product: CASSSGPANYGYTF.

This clonotype has just a few counts. The V call is TRBV20-1, the J call TRBJ1-4, with 9 bases matching TRBD1. After removal of 3 bases from V and 6 bases from J, the junction contained 8 bases not matched to a gene. The CDR3 has 15 residues. Germline V gene lookup returns CDR1 DFQATT and CDR2 SNEGSKA (reference sequence). The DNA for the CDR3 is TGCAGTGCTAGTCTTTCGGGACAGGGTTATGAAAAACTGTTTTTT. This translates into CSASLSGQGYEKLFF.

This clonotype has just a few counts. This chain uses TRBV6-5 with TRBJ2-7, with D maybe TRBD2 (6 bases). This CDR3 is 13 amino acids long. CDR1 and CDR2 from the germline V gene are MNHEY and SVGAGI. The ends were cut back, 4 bases at V and 7 bases at J, with 14 bases in the middle. The CDR3 protein is CASSSPGVREQYV. Here the CDR3 DNA reads TGTGCCAGCAGTTCGCCGGGGGTTCGGGAGCAGTACGTC.